Below, 25 T cell receptor beta chains from the same sample are listed, as sequenced in a study of blood T cell repertoires in COVID-19. Generated by immunoSEQ multiplex PCR, the TCRdb table keeps only in-frame clones and is missing some. The sample yields around 30,000 clones, roughly 80% seen once. The sequencing sample was made of peripheral blood. Receptors originate from a woman between 65 and 79 years old with active or convalescent COVID-19.

The chain employs TRBV24-1 and TRBJ1-6; 7 bases line up with TRBD1. V lost 4 bases, J lost 9 bases, and 11 bases stayed unmatched. Per the germline V gene, CDR1 is KGHDR and CDR2 is SFDVKD. The CDR3 contains 16 residues. DNA for the CDR3: TGTGCCACCAGTGAAGGGGACAGCCGACGGGGTTCACCCCTCCACTTT. It specifies CATSEGDSRRGSPLHF.

The chain recombines TRBV6-2 or TRBV6-3 with TRBJ2-3; D is perhaps TRBD2 (6 bases). Trimming removed 2 bases at V and 6 bases at J, with 18 bases between. The CDR3 is made up of 16 amino acids. CDR1 and CDR2 (germline): MNHEY, SVGEGT. This chain's CDR3 is CASSYPGDLREDTQYF. The CDR3 coding sequence is TGTGCCAGCAGTTACCCGGGGGACCTAAGGGAGGATACGCAGTATTTT.

The chain recombines TRBV14 with TRBJ2-1, with no clear D. V lost 0 bases to trimming and J lost 7 bases, with 19 bases between them. From germline, CDR1 is SGHDN and CDR2 FVKESK. The CDR3 extends over 17 amino acids. CDR3 loop: CASSQDLSPEYGNEQFF. The CDR3 DNA follows: TGTGCCAGCAGCCAAGATTTAAGCCCGGAGTATGGTAATGAGCAGTTCTTC.

V usage is TRBV7-9 and J usage is TRBJ2-5; TRBD1 matches 9 bases. This CDR3 is built from 16 residues. Germline values: CDR1 SEHNR, CDR2 FQNEAQ (reference sequence). The V and J ends lost 2 bases and 4 bases, in that order; junction bases with no gene match: 8. In nucleotides, the CDR3 is TGTGCCAGCAGCTTACCAAAACAGGGGGCGGGAGAGACCCAGTACTTC. Its protein is CASSLPKQGAGETQYF.

This clone is a singleton in its sample. The V and J genes are TRBV3-1 (or the pseudogene TRBV3-2) and TRBJ1-2; D ambiguous. V lost 4 bases to trimming and J lost 4 bases, with 16 bases between them. CDR3 length: 15 residues. Germline V CDR1 and CDR2: LGHDT, YNNKEL (reference sequence). The CDR3 region is CASSPQGRGSYGYTF. DNA of the CDR3: TGTGCCAGCAGCCCTCAAGGCCGGGGTAGCTATGGCTACACCTTC.

V is TRBV28 and J is TRBJ2-7; 10 bases align to TRBD1. V lost 5 bases and J lost 6; bases outside the gene matches: 7. This CDR3 region has 14 residues. CDR1 is MDHEN, CDR2 SYDVKM, per germline. CDR3 in DNA: TGTGCCAGCAGTCTATCCGACAGGGGGCGCGAGCAGTACTTC. It is translated as CASSLSDRGREQYF.

V usage is TRBV14 and J usage is TRBJ2-1; 12 nucleotides agree with TRBD2. Looked up from germline, CDR1 is SGHDN and CDR2 is FVKESK. V trimming: 2 bases; J trimming: 7 bases; junction bases outside the gene matches: 6. The CDR3 has 16 amino acids. The CDR3 reads CASSQRSTSGRNEQFF. The DNA for the CDR3 is TGTGCCAGCAGCCAAAGGTCTACTAGCGGGAGGAATGAGCAGTTCTTC.

This clone has only a few counts. This sequence joins TRBV29-1 and TRBJ1-2; unclear D gene. Between the trimmed V and J ends, which lost 7 bases and 6 bases, there was a span of 12 bases. Germline assignment: CDR1 SQVTM and CDR2 ANQGSEA. This CDR3 region has 11 residues. The chain's CDR3 is CSGRENDGYTF. The CDR3, as DNA: TGCAGCGGAAGGGAGAATGATGGCTACACCTTC.

The gene calls are TRBV5-1 and TRBJ1-4; TRBD1 agrees at 8 bases. The CDR3 length is 14 residues. Trimming took 4 bases from V and 7 from J; bases not matched to a gene: 6. Looked up from germline, CDR1 is SGHRS and CDR2 is YFSETQ. For the CDR3, the DNA is TGCGCCAGCAGCCCCACAGGGGGGATTGAAAAACTGTTTTTT. This gives the protein CASSPTGGIEKLFF.

V gene TRBV7-8 combines with J gene TRBJ2-3; 7 bases agree with TRBD2. The CDR3 covers 15 residues. After removal of 5 bases from V and 1 base from J, the junction contained 6 bases not matched to a gene. Germline CDR1 is SGHVS and CDR2 is FQNEAQ. The CDR3 protein is CASSRAGPRTDTQYF. The CDR3 coding sequence is TGTGCCAGCAGCCGAGCGGGGCCTCGCACAGATACGCAGTATTTT.

This chain connects TRBV3-1 (or the pseudogene TRBV3-2) to TRBJ2-7, with 7 bases matching TRBD1. The CDR3 is 13 residues long. V dropped 2 bases and J dropped 5; count of bases not matched to a gene: 3. The germline V gene has CDR1 LGHDT and CDR2 YNNKEL (reference sequence). Here the CDR3 reads CASSQRGGNEQYF. In DNA, the CDR3 is TGTGCCAGCAGCCAACGAGGGGGCAACGAGCAGTACTTC.

The V and J genes are TRBV2 and TRBJ2-7; D might be TRBD2 (5 bases). This CDR3 has 11 residues. Germline CDR1 and CDR2: SNHLY and FYNNEI. Trimming removed 5 bases from V and 7 bases from J, with 9 bases in between. CDR3: CASSMREEQYF. Here the CDR3 DNA reads TGTGCCAGCAGTATGAGGGAGGAGCAGTACTTC. The full variable domain, completed using reference TRBV2 and TRBJ2-7, is EPEVTQTPSHQVTQMGQEVILRCVPISNHLYFYWYRQILGQKVEFLVSFYNNEISEKSEIFDDQFSVERPDGSNFTLKIRSTKLEDSAMYFCASSMREEQYFGPGTRLTVT.

The chain combines TRBV7-2 with TRBJ1-4, with D uncertain. V lost 1 base and J lost 3, with 9 bases in between. Germline values: CDR1 SGHTA, CDR2 FQGNSA. The CDR3 covers 15 residues. CDR3 bases: TGTGCCAGCAGCTTAGGGCCGGGTTCTAATGAAAAACTGTTTTTT. It is translated as CASSLGPGSNEKLFF.

The CDR3, as DNA: TGTGCCAGCAGAGGGACGGACAGGGGGCTGTTTGGCTACACCTTC. Its translation is CASRGTDRGLFGYTF. V usage is TRBV6-5 and J usage is TRBJ1-2; 11 bases line up with TRBD1. CDR3 length: 15 amino acids. V trimming: 6 bases; J trimming: 7 bases; junction bases outside the gene matches: 10. The germline gives CDR1 MNHEY, CDR2 SVGAGI.

V gene TRBV27 combines with J gene TRBJ1-5; D possibly corresponds to TRBD1 (5 bases). CDR1 and CDR2 (germline): MNHEY, SMNVEV (reference sequence). V lost 2 bases to trimming and J lost 4 bases, with 9 bases between them. The CDR3 is made up of 14 amino acids. The CDR3 loop reads CASSLRQSNQPQHF. The DNA of the CDR3 is TGTGCCAGCAGTTTAAGACAGTCTAATCAGCCCCAGCATTTT.

V gene TRBV11-2 combines with J gene TRBJ2-7, with D possibly matching TRBD1 (6 bases). CDR3 length equals 15 residues. V shed 0 bases and J shed 4 bases, with 13 bases lying between them. CDR1 and CDR2 from the germline V gene are SGHAT and FQNNGV. The CDR3 DNA reads as TGTGCCAGCAGCTTAGATCTCCAGGGGATTTACGAGCAGTACTTC. Amino acid sequence: CASSLDLQGIYEQYF.

The chain uses TRBV19 and TRBJ2-1; tentative D call: TRBD2 (7 bases). The CDR3 extends over 14 amino acids. V lost 4 bases, J lost 11 bases, and 18 bases lay in between. In germline, CDR1 is LNHDA, CDR2 SQIVND (reference sequence). CDR3 nucleotides: TGTGCCAGTAGTAATTCAGGGGCGGGAGTAAAGCAGTTCTTC. It encodes CASSNSGAGVKQFF. Supplemented by reference TRBV19 and TRBJ2-1, the full variable domain reads DGGITQSPKYLFRKEGQNVTLSCEQNLNHDAMYWYRQDPGQGLRLIYYSQIVNDFQKGDIAEGYSVSREKKESFPLTVTSAQKNPTAFYLCASSNSGAGVKQFFGPGTRLTVL.

The rearrangement joins TRBV27 to TRBJ1-6, with 7 bases aligning to TRBD1. V dropped 4 bases and J dropped 5; count of bases not matched to a gene: 5. There are 15 residues in the CDR3. CDR1 MNHEY and CDR2 SMNVEV come from the germline V gene (reference sequence). The CDR3 sequence is CASSSRQGHNSPLHF. CDR3 sequence (DNA): TGTGCCAGCAGTTCCCGACAGGGACATAATTCACCCCTCCACTTT.

This clone came up once. The rearrangement uses TRBV6-5 and TRBJ1-1, with D possibly matching TRBD1 (5 bases). CDR1 is MNHEY and CDR2 is SVGAGI in the germline V gene. CDR3 length: 13 amino acids. The V gene lost 2 bases and the J gene lost 5 bases, with 9 bases spanning the gap. The CDR3 loop is CASSYDRGTEAFF. The CDR3 region has the DNA TGTGCCAGCAGTTACGACAGAGGTACTGAAGCTTTCTTT.

The rearrangement joins TRBV7-2 to TRBJ1-1; TRBD1 agrees at 7 bases. This CDR3 is built from 15 residues. J was trimmed by 1 base and V by 0 bases; bases with no gene match: 2. The germline gives CDR1 SGHTA, CDR2 FQGNSA. DNA of the CDR3: TGTGCCAGCAGCTTAGCGACAGGGTCGAACACTGAAGCTTTCTTT. It yields the protein CASSLATGSNTEAFF.

This clone was recorded a few times. J is TRBJ1-1 and V is TRBV7-3; D perhaps matches TRBD1 (6 bases). In germline, CDR1 is SGHTA, CDR2 FQGTGA. CDR3 length: 14 amino acids. V gave up 5 bases and J gave up 3 bases, with 13 bases separating them. The CDR3 loop reads CASSRTGSHTEAFF. The CDR3 coding sequence is TGTGCCAGCAGCAGAACAGGGAGCCACACTGAAGCTTTCTTT. Together with reference TRBV7-3 and TRBJ1-1, the CDR3 gives the full variable domain: GAGVSQTPSNKVTEKGKYVELRCDPISGHTALYWYRQSLGQGPEFLIYFQGTGAADDSGLPNDRFFAVRPEGSVSTLKIQRTERGDSAVYLCASSRTGSHTEAFFGQGTRLTVV.

CDR3 region: CASSSGTGPLDTQYF. DNA for the CDR3: TGCGCCAGCAGCTCCGGGACAGGGCCTTTGGATACGCAGTATTTT. The genes are TRBV5-1 and TRBJ2-3; the match to TRBD1 covers 9 bases. This CDR3 spans 15 amino acids. With V trimmed by 3 bases and J by 6 bases, 8 bases remained unmatched. Germline V gives CDR1 SGHRS, CDR2 YFSETQ. The full variable domain, in which reference TRBV5-1 and TRBJ2-3 provide the parts outside the CDR3, is KAGVTQTPRYLIKTRGQQVTLSCSPISGHRSVSWYQQTPGQGLQFLFEYFSETQRNKGNFPGRFSGRQFSNSRSEMNVSTLELGDSALYLCASSSGTGPLDTQYFGPGTRLTVL.

A remark on this clone: The junction departs from the called germline gene at one end, perhaps through a read error. The rearrangement links TRBV7-2 to TRBJ2-3, with TRBD2 matching 8 bases. Germline CDR1 reads SGHTA; CDR2 reads FQGNSA. The CDR3 is 19 residues long. For the CDR3, the DNA is TGTGCCAGCAGTTTAGCGGGGTCCTTTAGTGGGCGGGGGGCAGATACGCAGTATTTT. It encodes CASSLAGSFSGRGADTQYF.

The gene calls are TRBV6-2 or TRBV6-3 and TRBJ2-3, with 11 nucleotides matching TRBD2. The CDR3 covers 16 residues. Germline-derived CDR1 and CDR2 are MNHEY and SVGEGT. The V segment lost 2 bases and the J segment 1 base; nucleotides outside the gene matches: 2. This CDR3 reads CASSYGTSGRTDTQYF. The DNA of the CDR3 is TGTGCCAGCAGTTACGGGACTAGCGGCCGCACAGATACGCAGTATTTT.

Judged by abundance, this clone is medium-sized (0.01 to 0.1%). The V and J genes are TRBV19 and TRBJ2-7, with D perhaps TRBD1 (6 bases). V lost 3 bases and J lost 6, with 12 bases in between. The length of the CDR3 is 13 residues. The V gene's germline CDR1 is LNHDA and CDR2 SQIVND (reference sequence). DNA of the CDR3: TGTGCCAGTAGTATCGGACAGAGGGCCGAGCAGTACTTC. It codes for CASSIGQRAEQYF.